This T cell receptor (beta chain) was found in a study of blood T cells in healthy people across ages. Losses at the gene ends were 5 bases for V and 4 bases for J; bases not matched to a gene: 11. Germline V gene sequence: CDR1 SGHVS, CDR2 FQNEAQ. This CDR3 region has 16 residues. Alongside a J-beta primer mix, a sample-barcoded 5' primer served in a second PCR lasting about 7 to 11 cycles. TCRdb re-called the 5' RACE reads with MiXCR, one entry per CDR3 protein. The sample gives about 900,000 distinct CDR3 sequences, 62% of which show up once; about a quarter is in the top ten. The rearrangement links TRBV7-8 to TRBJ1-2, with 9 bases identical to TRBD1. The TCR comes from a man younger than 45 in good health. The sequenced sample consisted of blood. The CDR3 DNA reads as TGTGCCAGCAGCCCCAGCGGACAGGGGATTGTCTATGGCTACACCTTC. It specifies CASSPSGQGIVYGYTF.